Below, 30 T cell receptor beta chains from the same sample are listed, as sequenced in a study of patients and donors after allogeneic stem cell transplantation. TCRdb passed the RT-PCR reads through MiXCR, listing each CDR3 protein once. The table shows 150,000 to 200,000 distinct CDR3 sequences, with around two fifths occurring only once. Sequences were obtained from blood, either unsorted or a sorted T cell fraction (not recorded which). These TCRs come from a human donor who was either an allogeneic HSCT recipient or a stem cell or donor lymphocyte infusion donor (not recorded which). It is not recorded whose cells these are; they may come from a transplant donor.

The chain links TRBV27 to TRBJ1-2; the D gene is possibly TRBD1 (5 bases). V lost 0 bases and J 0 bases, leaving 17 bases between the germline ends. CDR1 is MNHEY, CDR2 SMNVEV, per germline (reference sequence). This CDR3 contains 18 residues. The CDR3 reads CASSLSKPDSWANYGYTF. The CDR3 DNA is TGTGCCAGCAGTTTATCCAAACCAGACAGTTGGGCTAACTATGGCTACACCTTC.

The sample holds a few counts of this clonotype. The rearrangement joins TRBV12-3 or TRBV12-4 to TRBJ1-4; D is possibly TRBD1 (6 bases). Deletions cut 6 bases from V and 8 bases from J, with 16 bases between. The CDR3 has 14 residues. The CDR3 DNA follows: TGTGCCAGCAGACATACAGGGCGCGAAGAAAAACTGTTTTTT. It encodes CASRHTGREEKLFF.

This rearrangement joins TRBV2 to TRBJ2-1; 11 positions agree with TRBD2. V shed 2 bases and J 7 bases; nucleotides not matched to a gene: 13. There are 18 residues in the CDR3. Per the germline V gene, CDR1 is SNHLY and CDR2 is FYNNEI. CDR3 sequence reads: CASSEREVSGRAWNEQFF. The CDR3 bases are TGTGCCAGCAGTGAAAGGGAAGTTAGCGGGAGGGCTTGGAATGAGCAGTTCTTC. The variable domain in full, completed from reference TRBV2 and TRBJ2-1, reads EPEVTQTPSHQVTQMGQEVILRCVPISNHLYFYWYRQILGQKVEFLVSFYNNEISEKSEIFDDQFSVERPDGSNFTLKIRSTKLEDSAMYFCASSEREVSGRAWNEQFFGPGTRLTVL.

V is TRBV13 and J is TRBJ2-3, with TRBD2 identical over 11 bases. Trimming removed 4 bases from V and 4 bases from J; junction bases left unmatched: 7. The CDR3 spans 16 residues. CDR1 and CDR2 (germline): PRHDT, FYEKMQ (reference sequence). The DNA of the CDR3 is TGTGCCAGCAGCTCCCAACTAGCGGGAGATTCAGATACGCAGTATTTT. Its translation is CASSSQLAGDSDTQYF.

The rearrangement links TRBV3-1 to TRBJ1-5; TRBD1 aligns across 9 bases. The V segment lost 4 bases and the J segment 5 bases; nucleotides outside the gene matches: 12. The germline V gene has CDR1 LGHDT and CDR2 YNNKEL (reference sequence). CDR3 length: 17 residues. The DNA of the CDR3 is TGTGCCAGCAGCCCGGGACAGGGAAAAGCGTGGGATCAGCCCCAGCATTTT. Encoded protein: CASSPGQGKAWDQPQHF.

As DNA, the CDR3 is TGTGCCAGCAGTGTTTCTGGGACAGCCTTCATGAACACTGAAGCTTTCTTT. Protein product: CASSVSGTAFMNTEAFF. The chain carries TRBV12-3 or TRBV12-4 and TRBJ1-1; 7 nucleotides agree with TRBD1. V shed 5 bases, J shed 0 bases, and the junction held 12 bases outside the gene matches. The CDR3 length is 17 residues.

The CDR3 spells CASMASGTPGELFF. The CDR3 coding sequence is TGTGCCAGCATGGCTAGCGGGACCCCCGGGGAGCTGTTTTTT. The genes are TRBV7-2 and TRBJ2-2; 9 bases match TRBD2. Germline V lookup: CDR1 SGHTA, CDR2 FQGNSA. The V and J ends lost 7 bases and 6 bases, in that order; junction bases with no gene match: 6. The CDR3 sequence is 14 residues long.

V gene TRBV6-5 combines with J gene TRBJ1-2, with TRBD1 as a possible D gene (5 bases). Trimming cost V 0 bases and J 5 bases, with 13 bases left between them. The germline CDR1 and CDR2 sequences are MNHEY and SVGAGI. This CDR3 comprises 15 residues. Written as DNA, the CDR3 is TGTGCCAGCAGTTACTCGGAGGGACGAACATATGGCTACACCTTC. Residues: CASSYSEGRTYGYTF.

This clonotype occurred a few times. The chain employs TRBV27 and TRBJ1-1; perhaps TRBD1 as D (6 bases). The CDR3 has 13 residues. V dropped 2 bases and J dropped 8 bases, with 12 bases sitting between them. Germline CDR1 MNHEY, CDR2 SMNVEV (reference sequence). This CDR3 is CASSLHRVAEAFF. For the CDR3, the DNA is TGTGCCAGCAGTTTACACAGGGTTGCCGAAGCTTTCTTT.

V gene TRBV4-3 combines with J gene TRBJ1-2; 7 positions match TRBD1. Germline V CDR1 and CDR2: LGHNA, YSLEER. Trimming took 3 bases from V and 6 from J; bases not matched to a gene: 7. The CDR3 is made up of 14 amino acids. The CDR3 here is CASSHGTEGNGYTF. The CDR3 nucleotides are TGCGCCAGCAGCCATGGGACAGAGGGTAATGGCTACACCTTC.

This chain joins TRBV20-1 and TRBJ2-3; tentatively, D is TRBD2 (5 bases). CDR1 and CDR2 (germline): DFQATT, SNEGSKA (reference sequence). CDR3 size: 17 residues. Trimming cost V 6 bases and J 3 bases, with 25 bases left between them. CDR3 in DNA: TGCAGTGCACCGGGGATAGGGAACTTGGCCAGGACAGATACGCAGTATTTT. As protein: CSAPGIGNLARTDTQYF.

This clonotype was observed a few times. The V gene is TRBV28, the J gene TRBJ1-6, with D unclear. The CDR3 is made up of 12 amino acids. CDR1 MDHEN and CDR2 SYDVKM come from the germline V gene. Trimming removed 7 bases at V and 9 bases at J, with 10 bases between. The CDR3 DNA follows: TGTGCCAGCAAAGTATTGAGTTCACCCCTCCACTTT. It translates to CASKVLSSPLHF.

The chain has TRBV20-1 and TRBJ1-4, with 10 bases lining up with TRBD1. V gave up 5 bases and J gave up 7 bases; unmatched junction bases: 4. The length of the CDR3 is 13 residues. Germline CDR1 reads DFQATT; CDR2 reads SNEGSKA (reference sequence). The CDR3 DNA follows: TGCAGTGCTTCCCGGGACAGGGGTGAAAAACTGTTTTTT. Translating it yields CSASRDRGEKLFF.

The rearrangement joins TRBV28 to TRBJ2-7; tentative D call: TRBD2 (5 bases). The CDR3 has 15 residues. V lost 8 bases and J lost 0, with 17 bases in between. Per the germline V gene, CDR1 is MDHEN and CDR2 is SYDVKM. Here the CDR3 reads CASGSGSLSSYEQYF. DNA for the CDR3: TGTGCCAGCGGGTCGGGATCCTTAAGCTCCTACGAGCAGTACTTC.

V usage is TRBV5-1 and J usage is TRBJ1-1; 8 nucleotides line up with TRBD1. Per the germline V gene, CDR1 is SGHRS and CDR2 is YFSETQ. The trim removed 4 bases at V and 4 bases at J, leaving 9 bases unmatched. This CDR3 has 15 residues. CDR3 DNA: TGCGCCAGCAGCAGCGGACAGGGAGAAGTCACTGAAGCTTTCTTT. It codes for CASSSGQGEVTEAFF.

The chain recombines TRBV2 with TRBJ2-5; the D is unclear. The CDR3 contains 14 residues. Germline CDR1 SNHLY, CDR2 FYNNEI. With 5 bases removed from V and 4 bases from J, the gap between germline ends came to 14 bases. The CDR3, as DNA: TGTGCCAGCAGTTTTAGGCCCTCGGTAGAGACCCAGTACTTC. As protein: CASSFRPSVETQYF. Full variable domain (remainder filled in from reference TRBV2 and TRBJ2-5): EPEVTQTPSHQVTQMGQEVILRCVPISNHLYFYWYRQILGQKVEFLVSFYNNEISEKSEIFDDQFSVERPDGSNFTLKIRSTKLEDSAMYFCASSFRPSVETQYFGPGTRLLVL.

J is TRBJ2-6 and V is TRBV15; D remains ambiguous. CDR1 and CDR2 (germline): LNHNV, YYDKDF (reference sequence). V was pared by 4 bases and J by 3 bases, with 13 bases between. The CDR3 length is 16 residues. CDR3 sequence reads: CATSTARFFGANVLTF. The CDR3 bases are TGTGCCACCAGCACAGCTAGGTTTTTTGGGGCCAACGTCCTGACTTTC.

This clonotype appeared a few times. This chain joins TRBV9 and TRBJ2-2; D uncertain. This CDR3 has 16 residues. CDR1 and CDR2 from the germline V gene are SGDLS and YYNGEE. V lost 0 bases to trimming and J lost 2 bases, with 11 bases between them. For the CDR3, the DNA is TGTGCCAGCAGCGTAGCAAGCGACATCAACACCGGGGAGCTGTTTTTT. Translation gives CASSVASDINTGELFF. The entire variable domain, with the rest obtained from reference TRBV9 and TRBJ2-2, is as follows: DSGVTQTPKHLITATGQRVTLRCSPRSGDLSVYWYQQSLDQGLQFLIQYYNGEERAKGNILERFSAQQFPDLHSELNLSSLELGDSALYFCASSVASDINTGELFFGEGSRLTVL.

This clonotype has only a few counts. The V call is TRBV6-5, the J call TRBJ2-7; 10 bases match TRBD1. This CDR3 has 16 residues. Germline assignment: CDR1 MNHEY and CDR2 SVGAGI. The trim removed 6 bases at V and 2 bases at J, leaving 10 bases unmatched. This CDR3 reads CASSPLRDRGAYEQYF. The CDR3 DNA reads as TGTGCCAGCAGCCCACTCCGGGACAGGGGCGCCTACGAGCAGTACTTC.

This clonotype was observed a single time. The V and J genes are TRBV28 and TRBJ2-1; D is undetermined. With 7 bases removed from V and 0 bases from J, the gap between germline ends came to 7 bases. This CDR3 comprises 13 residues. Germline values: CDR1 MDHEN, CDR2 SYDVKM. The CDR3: CASTGVSYNEQFF. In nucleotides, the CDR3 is TGTGCCAGCACAGGCGTCTCCTACAATGAGCAGTTCTTC.

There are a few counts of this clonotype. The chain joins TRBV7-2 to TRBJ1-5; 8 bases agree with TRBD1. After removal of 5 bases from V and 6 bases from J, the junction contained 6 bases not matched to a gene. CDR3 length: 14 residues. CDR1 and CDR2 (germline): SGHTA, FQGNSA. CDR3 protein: CASSLDRGSQPQHF. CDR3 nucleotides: TGTGCCAGCAGCCTCGACAGGGGTAGTCAGCCCCAGCATTTT.

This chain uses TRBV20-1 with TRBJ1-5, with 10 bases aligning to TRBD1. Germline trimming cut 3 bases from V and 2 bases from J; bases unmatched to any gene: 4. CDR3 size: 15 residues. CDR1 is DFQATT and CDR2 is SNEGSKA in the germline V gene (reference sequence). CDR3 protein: CSARPGQGGNQPQHF. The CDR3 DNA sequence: TGCAGTGCTAGGCCAGGACAGGGGGGCAATCAGCCCCAGCATTTT.

CDR3 nucleotides: TGTGCCAGCAGCCATGGAAACAATGAGCAGTTCTTC. Translation: CASSHGNNEQFF. The chain employs TRBV3-1 and TRBJ2-1; no definite D call. The CDR3 is 12 amino acids. CDR1 is LGHDT and CDR2 is YNNKEL in the germline V gene (reference sequence). The V gene lost 3 bases and the J gene lost 5 bases, with 5 bases spanning the gap.

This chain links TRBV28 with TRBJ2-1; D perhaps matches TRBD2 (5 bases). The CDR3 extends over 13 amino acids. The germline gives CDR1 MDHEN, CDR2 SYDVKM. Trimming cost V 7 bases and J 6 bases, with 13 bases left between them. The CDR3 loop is CASIFHEGNEQFF. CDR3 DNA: TGTGCCAGCATCTTCCACGAGGGCAATGAGCAGTTCTTC.

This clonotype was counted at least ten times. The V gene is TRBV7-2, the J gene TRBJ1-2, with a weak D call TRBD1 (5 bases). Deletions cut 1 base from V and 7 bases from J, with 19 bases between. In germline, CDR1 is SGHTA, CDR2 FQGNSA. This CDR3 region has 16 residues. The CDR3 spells CASSLEGAGGVVGYTF. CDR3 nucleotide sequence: TGTGCCAGCAGCTTAGAGGGTGCAGGAGGGGTGGTTGGCTACACCTTC.

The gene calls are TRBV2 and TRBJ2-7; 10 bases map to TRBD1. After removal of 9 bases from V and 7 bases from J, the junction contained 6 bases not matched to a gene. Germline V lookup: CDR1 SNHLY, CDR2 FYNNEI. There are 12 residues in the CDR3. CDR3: CARGTGAGEQYF. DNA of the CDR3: TGTGCCAGAGGGACAGGGGCGGGTGAGCAGTACTTC.

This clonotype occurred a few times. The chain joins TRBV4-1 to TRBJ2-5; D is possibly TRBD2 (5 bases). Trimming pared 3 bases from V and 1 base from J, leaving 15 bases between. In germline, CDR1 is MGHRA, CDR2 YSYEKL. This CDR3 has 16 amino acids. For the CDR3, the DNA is TGCGCCAGCAGCCAGGTTAAGGGAAGCGGCCAAGAGACCCAGTACTTC. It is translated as CASSQVKGSGQETQYF.

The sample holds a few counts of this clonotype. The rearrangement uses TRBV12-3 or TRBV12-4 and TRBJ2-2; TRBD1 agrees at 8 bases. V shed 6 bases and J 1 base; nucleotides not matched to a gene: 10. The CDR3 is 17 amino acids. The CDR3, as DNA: TGTGCCAGCAGCCCGCGGGACAGGACCAGGAACACCGGGGAGCTGTTTTTT. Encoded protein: CASSPRDRTRNTGELFF.

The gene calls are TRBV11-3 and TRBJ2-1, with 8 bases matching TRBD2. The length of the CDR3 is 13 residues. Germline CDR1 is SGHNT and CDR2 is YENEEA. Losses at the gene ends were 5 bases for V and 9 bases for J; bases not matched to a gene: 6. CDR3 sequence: CASSPESGSEQFF. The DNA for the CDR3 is TGTGCCAGCAGCCCCGAGAGCGGGAGTGAGCAGTTCTTC. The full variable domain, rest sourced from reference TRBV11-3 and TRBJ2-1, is EAGVVQSPRYKIIEKKQPVAFWCNPISGHNTLYWYLQNLGQGPELLIRYENEEAVDDSQLPKDRFSAERLKGVDSTLKIQPAELGDSAVYLCASSPESGSEQFFGPGTRLTVL.

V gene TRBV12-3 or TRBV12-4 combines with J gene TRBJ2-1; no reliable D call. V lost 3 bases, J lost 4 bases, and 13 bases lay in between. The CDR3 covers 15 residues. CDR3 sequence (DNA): TGTGCCAGCAGTTTCTTTGGCGGTCTATACAATGAGCAGTTCTTC. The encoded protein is CASSFFGGLYNEQFF.